These 2 T cell receptor beta chains originate from one sample sequenced in a study of regulatory T cells in long-lasting Graves disease. Arm-PCR with iRepertoire HTBI primers amplified the CDR3 regions for these TCR beta libraries. Each CDR3 protein gets one entry after TCRdb re-called the multiplex PCR reads with MiXCR. The repertoire consists of about 620,000 distinct CDR3 sequences, with about 15% occurring once and the leading ten covering 15% to 20%. The sample's time point: newly diagnosed GD, antithyroid drugs for less than 3 months. The TCR library used RNA extracted from PBMCs. The same sample was also studied in work on T cells in Graves' hyperthyroidism and ophthalmopathy.

Sequencing used peripheral blood mononuclear cells (PBMCs), obtained at new diagnosis, from a patient treated with antithyroid drugs. The receptors shown here come from a woman in her 30s with Graves disease.

The table lists this clonotype with many counts. The chain has TRBV29-1 and TRBJ2-7; 7 positions agree with TRBD2. The CDR3 loop spans 13 amino acids. Germline trimming cut 4 bases from V and 2 bases from J; bases unmatched to any gene: 5. The V gene's germline CDR1 is SQVTM and CDR2 ANQGSEA. CDR3 protein: CSVGTGRAYEQYF. Here the CDR3 DNA reads TGCAGCGTTGGAACTGGGAGGGCCTACGAGCAGTACTTC.

This clonotype was counted at least ten times. The chain employs TRBV20-1 and TRBJ1-2; D remains ambiguous. With 3 bases removed from V and 0 bases from J, the gap between germline ends came to 14 bases. Germline V gene sequence: CDR1 DFQATT, CDR2 SNEGSKA (reference sequence). The CDR3 is 15 amino acids. The CDR3 DNA is TGCAGTGCTAGTGATCCCCAGGTTCCTAACTATGGCTACACCTTC. Protein sequence: CSASDPQVPNYGYTF.